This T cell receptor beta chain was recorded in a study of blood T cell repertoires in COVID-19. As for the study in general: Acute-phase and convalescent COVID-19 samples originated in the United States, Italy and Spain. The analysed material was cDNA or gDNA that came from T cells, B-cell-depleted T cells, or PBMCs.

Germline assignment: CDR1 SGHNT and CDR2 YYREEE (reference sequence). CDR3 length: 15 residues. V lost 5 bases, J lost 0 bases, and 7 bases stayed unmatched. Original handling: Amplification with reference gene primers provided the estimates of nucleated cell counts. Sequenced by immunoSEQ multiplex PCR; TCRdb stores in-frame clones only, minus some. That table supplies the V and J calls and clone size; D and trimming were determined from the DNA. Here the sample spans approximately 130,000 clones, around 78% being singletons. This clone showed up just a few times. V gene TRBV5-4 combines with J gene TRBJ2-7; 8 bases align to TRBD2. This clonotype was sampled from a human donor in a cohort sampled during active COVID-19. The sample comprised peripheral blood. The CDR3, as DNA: TGTGCCAGCAGTCGGGGGGGGCTCGACTCCTACGAGCAGTACTTC. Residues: CASSRGGLDSYEQYF.